This T cell receptor (beta chain) was obtained from a study of T cell changes during pregnancy in multiple sclerosis (dated by TCRdb to between 2018 and 2020). For context, the study as a whole: In women with multiple sclerosis, the researchers looked at how the T cell repertoire shifted as pregnancy progressed.

The method behind the library was the immunoSEQ multiplex PCR assay. What TCRdb holds here is the immuneACCESS table cut down to in-frame rearrangements. Part of the clones is not present; checked against another copy, under half of the missing clones reflect an unresolved V gene, and the others are unexplained. The sample data list about 69,000 clones, and 90% to 95% of these were observed just once. The biggest ten clones account for 0.29% of the sample. Of note for this clone: Its specific antigen is unknown. There are no base qualities to consult, and no much larger clone falls within one base.

At the junction V is shortened by 4 bases and J by 1 base; bases outside the gene matches: 7. Including the terminal cysteine and phenylalanine, the CDR3 comprises 17 residues. The read is trimmed to its CDR3 DNA, 51 bases read in frame from base 1. CDR1 SNHLY and CDR2 FYNNEI were looked up in the germline V gene. This TCR came from a female donor in good health, enrolled as a control in a pregnancy study. Material: CD4+ T cells from peripheral blood mononuclear cells, obtained in the third trimester of pregnancy. The rearranged segments are TRBV2 and TRBJ2-6, with TRBD2 identical over 7 junction bases. DNA sequence: TGTGCCAGCAGTGGGGGGGGTGGTAGGTCTGGGGCCAACGTCCTGACTTTC. It translates to CASSGGGGRSGANVLTF.